The 30 T cell receptor beta chains presented below share a single source sample, sequenced in a study of CD8 T cells in ankylosing spondylitis (dated by TCRdb to about 2017). The method behind the library was 5' RACE. These reads were obtained on an Illumina HiSeq 2500. In-frame beta chains were kept once TCRdb had trimmed the public reads at Q25 with fastp and called clones with MiXCR. Every CDR3 protein is listed once, alongside the most common genes and DNA of its rows. This sample has some 140,000 distinct CDR3 sequences in its table, and about 6.7% of those were observed once. The ten top clones hold over 10% of the sample. Material for sequencing was blood, either unsorted or a sorted T cell fraction (not recorded which). The receptors originated from a female donor with ankylosing spondylitis or in good health (not recorded which).

This clonotype appeared many times. The chain recombines TRBV12-3 or TRBV12-4 with TRBJ1-5; TRBD1 aligns across 7 bases. This CDR3 spans 15 amino acids. J gave up 2 bases and V 4 bases, and 5 bases lay outside the gene matches. The DNA for the CDR3 is TGTGCCAGCAGTTCTGGGACAGAACGCAATCAGCCCCAGCATTTT. Translated: CASSSGTERNQPQHF.

This clonotype has at least ten counts. CDR3 sequence (DNA): TGTGCCAGCAGCTTGTTAGCGGGGGGGCTTGACACGCAGTATTTT. Translation: CASSLLAGGLDTQYF. The V call is TRBV7-2, the J call TRBJ2-3, with 11 bases identical to TRBD2. The junction had 8 bases not matched to a gene; V was cut back by 3 bases and J by 9 bases. The CDR3 covers 15 residues. Looked up from germline, CDR1 is SGHTA and CDR2 is FQGNSA.

The chain carries TRBV2 and TRBJ1-5; 9 bases align to TRBD1. This CDR3 has 14 residues. Trimming took 7 bases from V and 3 from J; bases not matched to a gene: 4. Looked up from germline, CDR1 is SNHLY and CDR2 is FYNNEI. The CDR3 nucleotides are TGTGCCAGCACTGGACAGGGGCCCAATCAGCCCCAGCATTTT. Residues: CASTGQGPNQPQHF.

This clonotype was counted at least ten times. The chain couples TRBV6-5 to TRBJ1-1; maybe TRBD1 (5 bases). The CDR3 is made up of 17 amino acids. The germline V gene encodes CDR1 MNHEY and CDR2 SVGAGI. V lost 4 bases and J lost 0, with 18 bases in between. DNA of the CDR3: TGTGCCAGCAGTTTCGGACACTCCATCACCATGAACACTGAAGCTTTCTTT. Protein sequence: CASSFGHSITMNTEAFF.

The sample holds many counts of this clonotype. V and J are TRBV10-3 and TRBJ1-5; perhaps TRBD1 as D (6 bases). CDR1 and CDR2 from the germline V gene are ENHRY and SYGVKD. This CDR3 spans 12 amino acids. Trimming left V 2 bases short and J 8 bases short, with 7 bases between. CDR3 nucleotides: TGTGCCATCAGTGAGGGGGGCGAGCCCCAGCATTTT. Protein sequence: CAISEGGEPQHF.

This clonotype has a count of ten or more. The rearrangement links TRBV20-1 to TRBJ2-7, with D hard to call. This CDR3 is 14 amino acids long. Germline CDR1 and CDR2: DFQATT and SNEGSKA (reference sequence). Between the trimmed V and J ends, which lost 0 bases and 0 bases, there was a span of 9 bases. The CDR3 bases are TGCAGTGCTAGAGATCGAAAGAGCTCCTACGAGCAGTACTTC. This translates into CSARDRKSSYEQYF.

This clonotype was recorded many times. The J gene is TRBJ1-2, the V gene TRBV7-2, with 8 positions matching TRBD1. The CDR3 covers 15 residues. V lost 6 bases, J lost 3 bases, and 9 bases stayed unmatched. Germline-derived CDR1 and CDR2 are SGHTA and FQGNSA. The CDR3 here is CASRLTDRVDYGYTF. The CDR3 coding sequence is TGTGCCAGCAGGCTTACGGACAGGGTTGACTATGGCTACACCTTC.

This clonotype was picked up many times. CDR3 coding DNA: TGTGCCAGCAACCCTGACAGGTCCCTCGAGCAGTACTTC. Amino acid sequence: CASNPDRSLEQYF. This chain uses TRBV11-2 with TRBJ2-7; possible D gene TRBD1, 6 bases. Trimming removed 7 bases at V and 6 bases at J, with 16 bases between. CDR3 length equals 13 residues. Per germline, CDR1 SGHAT and CDR2 FQNNGV.

This clonotype has at least ten counts. The CDR3, as DNA: TGTGCCAGCAGAGACGAAGGGGGCACTGAAGCTTTCTTT. The encoded protein is CASRDEGGTEAFF. The V and J genes are TRBV12-3 or TRBV12-4 and TRBJ1-1, with D possibly TRBD1 on 6 matching bases. CDR3 length equals 13 residues. V lost 6 bases and J 4 bases, leaving 12 bases between the germline ends.

Turning to this clonotype: This may be a read error, as it is one base from a much larger clone. This chain uses TRBV10-3 with TRBJ2-5, with D uncertain. This CDR3 has 14 residues. V lost 6 bases and J 0 bases, leaving 11 bases between the germline ends. The V gene's germline CDR1 is ENHRY and CDR2 SYGVKD. CDR3 protein: CAISDLDYQETQYF. The CDR3 region has the DNA TGTGCCATCAGCGATCTAGACTACCAAGAGACCCAGTACTTC.

This clonotype was seen at least ten times. The chain employs TRBV29-1 and TRBJ1-1; D unclear. Trimming shortened V by 4 bases and J by 2 bases, and 11 bases separated the two germline ends. The germline V gene has CDR1 SQVTM and CDR2 ANQGSEA. The CDR3 length is 13 residues. The CDR3 nucleotides are TGCAGCGTTGCGGATGTAGTCAACACTGAAGCTTTCTTT. Protein: CSVADVVNTEAFF.

This clonotype was picked up a small number of times. The chain recombines TRBV7-2 with TRBJ2-3; D remains unclear. CDR1 and CDR2 (germline): SGHTA, FQGNSA. Deletions cut 2 bases from V and 5 bases from J, with 8 bases between. The CDR3 loop spans 13 amino acids. The CDR3 region is CASSLRRLDTQYF. DNA of the CDR3: TGTGCCAGCAGCTTAAGGCGTTTAGATACGCAGTATTTT.

This clonotype was seen ten or more times. V usage is TRBV25-1 and J usage is TRBJ2-6, with TRBD2 identical over 8 bases. Germline values: CDR1 MGHDK, CDR2 SYGVNS. V lost 4 bases to trimming and J lost 2 bases; unmatched junction nucleotides: 7. The CDR3 spans 17 residues. The CDR3 loop reads CASSVTGGLAGANVLTF. The DNA for the CDR3 is TGTGCCAGCAGTGTCACGGGGGGGCTTGCTGGGGCCAACGTCCTGACTTTC.

This clonotype was detected many times. The chain carries TRBV5-1 and TRBJ1-1; D gene uncertain. The CDR3 loop spans 13 amino acids. The germline V gene has CDR1 SGHRS and CDR2 YFSETQ. The germline V and J ends were trimmed by 6 bases and 1 base, with 10 bases remaining between them. CDR3 region: CASTRGSNTEAFF. DNA for the CDR3: TGCGCCAGCACCAGAGGGTCGAACACTGAAGCTTTCTTT. Based on the CDR3 plus reference TRBV5-1 and TRBJ1-1, the full variable domain is KAGVTQTPRYLIKTRGQQVTLSCSPISGHRSVSWYQQTPGQGLQFLFEYFSETQRNKGNFPGRFSGRQFSNSRSEMNVSTLELGDSALYLCASTRGSNTEAFFGQGTRLTVV.

This clonotype was recorded at least ten times. The chain recombines TRBV5-1 with TRBJ2-5; D could derive from TRBD1 or TRBD2 (5 bases each). This CDR3 is built from 13 residues. With 2 bases removed from V and 8 bases from J, the gap between germline ends came to 13 bases. From germline, CDR1 is SGHRS and CDR2 YFSETQ. CDR3 in amino acids: CASSFGEGATQYF. The CDR3 DNA sequence: TGCGCCAGCAGCTTCGGGGAAGGGGCAACCCAGTACTTC.

This clonotype has ten or more counts. V usage is TRBV28 and J usage is TRBJ1-5; a weak D match, TRBD1 (6 bases). The CDR3 covers 16 residues. V was clipped by 5 bases and J by 1 base, with 15 bases between them. Germline values: CDR1 MDHEN, CDR2 SYDVKM. CDR3 in amino acids: CASSPGGAGSNQPQHF. For the CDR3, the DNA is TGTGCCAGCAGTCCCGGGGGGGCGGGGAGCAATCAGCCCCAGCATTTT.

This clonotype was seen ten or more times. The chain is built from TRBV3-1 and TRBJ1-1; the D is unclear. The germline V and J ends were trimmed by 3 bases and 4 bases, with 6 bases remaining between them. The CDR3 length is 12 residues. CDR1 is LGHDT and CDR2 is YNNKEL in the germline V gene (reference sequence). CDR3 sequence (DNA): TGTGCCAGCAGCCATGGTGGCACTGAAGCTTTCTTT. This codes for CASSHGGTEAFF.

The rearrangement uses TRBV7-2 and TRBJ1-2; D remains ambiguous. Germline V gene lookup returns CDR1 SGHTA and CDR2 FQGNSA. Deletions cut 2 bases from V and 4 bases from J, with 11 bases between. The CDR3 loop spans 14 amino acids. The CDR3 spells CASSLSVLGYGYTF. CDR3 nucleotides: TGTGCCAGCAGCTTAAGTGTCCTGGGCTATGGCTACACCTTC.

This chain connects TRBV6-2 or TRBV6-3 to TRBJ2-1, with TRBD2 matching 11 bases. Unmatched junction bases numbered 5, after V lost 6 bases and J lost 4 bases. The CDR3 runs 15 residues. Per the germline V gene, CDR1 is MNHEY and CDR2 is SVGEGT. This CDR3 is CASRISGGGYNEQFF. The CDR3 bases are TGTGCCAGCAGGATTAGCGGGGGGGGTTACAATGAGCAGTTCTTC.

This clonotype was observed at least ten times. The genes are TRBV6-2 or TRBV6-3 and TRBJ2-3, with 7 bases aligning to TRBD1. Germline V CDR1 and CDR2: MNHEY, SVGEGT. V was pared by 4 bases and J by 0 bases, with 10 bases of the junction left unmatched. The CDR3 is 17 amino acids. Here the CDR3 DNA reads TGTGCCAGCAGTTTCGACAGGGACAAGACTAGCACAGATACGCAGTATTTT. This gives the protein CASSFDRDKTSTDTQYF.

Ten or more counts support this clonotype. The chain couples TRBV27 to TRBJ2-2, with D unclear. CDR3 length equals 16 residues. Deletions cut 1 base from V and 1 base from J, with 10 bases between. Germline CDR1 and CDR2: MNHEY and SMNVEV (reference sequence). DNA of the CDR3: TGTGCCAGCAGTTTATACCGGAATCTGAACACCGGGGAGCTGTTTTTT. Translated: CASSLYRNLNTGELFF.

V usage is TRBV11-2 and J usage is TRBJ2-3; perhaps D is TRBD1 or TRBD2 (5 bases each). CDR1 and CDR2 from the germline V gene are SGHAT and FQNNGV. Trimming stripped 3 bases from V and 2 bases from J, with 12 bases between. The CDR3 has 15 amino acids. In DNA form, the CDR3 reads TGTGCCAGCAGCTTCCGGGGCCGTGACACAGATACGCAGTATTTT. Residues: CASSFRGRDTDTQYF.

Only a few counts were recorded for this clonotype. The chain is built from TRBV2 and TRBJ2-7, with D tentatively TRBD2 (6 bases). CDR1 and CDR2 (germline): SNHLY, FYNNEI. Trimming left V 3 bases short and J 3 bases short, with 12 bases between. The CDR3 runs 14 residues. The CDR3 DNA sequence: TGTGCCAGCAGTGAGGACGGACTATACTACGAGCAGTACTTC. Translation: CASSEDGLYYEQYF.

This clonotype was seen at least ten times. The J gene is TRBJ2-1, the V gene TRBV6-1; D remains ambiguous. This CDR3 contains 11 residues. In germline, CDR1 is MNHNS, CDR2 SASEGT. Trimming removed 0 bases from V and 10 bases from J, with 4 bases in between. In nucleotides, the CDR3 is TGTGCCAGCAGTGAAGCCTGGGAGCAGTTCTTC. It yields the protein CASSEAWEQFF.

There are many counts of this clonotype. The chain couples TRBV29-1 to TRBJ2-7; D gene uncertain. The CDR3 has 14 amino acids. Looked up from germline, CDR1 is SQVTM and CDR2 is ANQGSEA. V lost 1 base, J lost 2 bases, and 12 bases lay in between. DNA for the CDR3: TGCAGCGTTGAAGTTGAGAACGAGCCCTACGAGCAGTACTTC. This gives the protein CSVEVENEPYEQYF.

V usage is TRBV3-1 and J usage is TRBJ1-6; D is unclear. The CDR3 loop spans 17 amino acids. The V gene lost 11 bases and the J gene lost 9 bases, with 29 bases spanning the gap. Germline V gene sequence: CDR1 LGHDT, CDR2 YNNKEL (reference sequence). The CDR3 sequence is CASCQDRRKGLRSPLHF. The CDR3 DNA sequence: TGTGCCTCCTGCCAAGATCGGAGGAAAGGGCTCCGTTCACCCCTCCACTTT.

This clonotype has at least ten counts. CDR3: CASSFPDGEQYF. CDR3 DNA sequence: TGCGCCAGCAGCTTCCCGGACGGGGAGCAGTACTTC. V and J are TRBV5-1 and TRBJ2-7; no definite D call. The length of the CDR3 is 12 residues. The germline CDR1 and CDR2 sequences are SGHRS and YFSETQ. V gave up 2 bases and J gave up 7 bases, with 10 bases separating them. The entire variable domain, with the rest obtained from reference TRBV5-1 and TRBJ2-7, is as follows: KAGVTQTPRYLIKTRGQQVTLSCSPISGHRSVSWYQQTPGQGLQFLFEYFSETQRNKGNFPGRFSGRQFSNSRSEMNVSTLELGDSALYLCASSFPDGEQYFGPGTRLTVT.

At least ten counts were recorded for this clonotype. The chain has TRBV5-1 and TRBJ1-6; a possible D gene is TRBD1 (6 bases). This CDR3 region has 15 residues. The ends were cut back, 1 base at V and 8 bases at J, with 13 bases in the middle. Germline lookup yields CDR1 SGHRS and CDR2 YFSETQ. The DNA of the CDR3 is TGCGCCAGCAGCTTGTCGCAGGGGAGGTATTCACCCCTCCACTTT. Translating it yields CASSLSQGRYSPLHF.

The chain links TRBV20-1 to TRBJ1-2, with D maybe TRBD1 (5 bases). This CDR3 spans 12 amino acids. V lost 4 bases and J lost 0, with 6 bases in between. Germline V gives CDR1 DFQATT, CDR2 SNEGSKA (reference sequence). CDR3 in amino acids: CSATRANYGYTF. In DNA, the CDR3 is TGCAGTGCTACCAGGGCTAACTATGGCTACACCTTC.

This clonotype appeared many times. The chain joins TRBV12-3 or TRBV12-4 to TRBJ2-6; TRBD1 aligns across 11 bases. The CDR3 is 17 amino acids. Unmatched junction bases numbered 6, after V lost 6 bases and J lost 2 bases. This CDR3 reads CASSRAGQGAGANVLTF. The CDR3 DNA sequence: TGTGCCAGCAGCAGAGCGGGACAGGGGGCTGGGGCCAACGTCCTGACTTTC.